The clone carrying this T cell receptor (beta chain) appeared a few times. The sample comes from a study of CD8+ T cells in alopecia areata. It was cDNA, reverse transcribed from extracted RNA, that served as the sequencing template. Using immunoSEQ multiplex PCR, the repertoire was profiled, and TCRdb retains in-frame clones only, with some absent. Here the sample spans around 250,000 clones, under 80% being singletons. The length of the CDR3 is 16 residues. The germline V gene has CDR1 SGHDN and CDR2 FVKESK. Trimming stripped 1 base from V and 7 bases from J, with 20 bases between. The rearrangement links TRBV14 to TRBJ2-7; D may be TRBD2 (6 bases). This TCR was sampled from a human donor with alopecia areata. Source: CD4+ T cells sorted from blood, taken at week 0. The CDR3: CASSQGPMTGAREQYF. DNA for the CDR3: TGTGCCAGCAGCCAAGGTCCCATGACGGGAGCTCGGGAGCAGTACTTC.